Described below is a single TCR beta chain sequence and its context. Its antigen is not identified. This entry belongs to a study of T cell responses to AZD1222 COVID-19 vaccine. Regarding the study as a whole: There were repertoire samples only from the period after the peak T cell response. Clonal diversity may have been underestimated, and the donors were mostly white British, with more females than males.

The method was immunoSEQ multiplex PCR; TCRdb's version includes in-frame clones alone and lacks a portion of them. Of some 120,000 clones detected, about 90% appear once; the ten largest clones hold 6.5% to 8.5%. Germline values: CDR1 SGHDN, CDR2 FVKESK. The ends lost 1 base at V and 3 bases at J; junction bases unmatched: 4. CDR3 size: 16 residues. The specimen comprised peripheral blood, sampled on day 0 of AZD1222 vaccination. The J gene is TRBJ1-5, the V gene TRBV14; 9 bases map to TRBD1. The TCR was taken from an adult in good health. The CDR3 loop is CASSQGGQGINQPQHF. The CDR3 nucleotides are TGTGCCAGCAGCCAAGGGGGACAGGGCATCAATCAGCCCCAGCATTTT.